This TCR beta chain is drawn from a study of T cell responses to AZD1222 COVID-19 vaccine. Study results and caveats: AZD1222 recipients seropositive at baseline numbered only five to seven.

TCRdb's copy holds only in-frame clones and misses some; the assay was immunoSEQ multiplex PCR. The sample consists of about 200,000 clones, under 95% of them appearing once. This clone was found a few times. What it binds is unknown. Additional DNA sequences in this sample encode the identical CDR3. The ends lost 1 base at V and 6 bases at J; junction bases unmatched: 1. CDR3 length: 16 amino acids. In germline, CDR1 is SGHNT, CDR2 YENEEA. Sequenced here: peripheral blood, sampled 28 days after the second AZD1222 dose. The clonotype was recovered from an adult who received the AZD1222 COVID-19 vaccine. The chain is built from TRBV11-3 and TRBJ2-1; TRBD2 aligns across 15 bases. The CDR3 protein is CASSLGTSGGANEQFF. The CDR3 DNA reads as TGTGCCAGCAGCTTAGGGACTAGCGGGGGGGCCAATGAGCAGTTCTTC.